This T cell receptor beta chain was sequenced during a study of Ad26.COV2.S vaccination and SARS-CoV-2 variants. Repertoires were generated with immunoSEQ multiplex PCR, while TCRdb's copy carries only in-frame clones and drops some. The data contain some 370,000 clones, approximately 83% of them singletons. There are 16 residues in the CDR3. CDR1 and CDR2 from the germline V gene are SGHVS and FQNEAQ. V shed 5 bases and J shed 6 bases, with 23 bases lying between them. The treatment denotes: 15 to 20 received Ad26.COV2.S at low or high dose, single or two shots; roughly five received placebo; per-sample allocation not given. It was on day 63 after the first vaccine or placebo injection that samples were taken.

This receptor was obtained from a person between 18 and 59 years old who received the Ad26.COV2.S COVID-19 vaccine or a placebo. The rearrangement uses TRBV7-8 and TRBJ2-7; unclear D gene. Here the sequenced sample was peripheral blood, taken in a trial of Ad26.COV2.S vaccine versus placebo. CDR3 sequence (DNA): TGTGCCAGCAGCCAAGGCTGGGAAGATTCGAGGTTCGAGCAGTACTTC. Protein: CASSQGWEDSRFEQYF.